This is a list of T cell receptor beta chains from one sample in a study of blood T cell repertoires in COVID-19. TCRdb keeps only in-frame clones here, not all; method: immunoSEQ multiplex PCR. The table has 250,000 or so clones, approximately 90% seen once. Input material: PBMCs or T cells enriched from blood (not recorded which). These receptors originate from a human donor in a cohort exposed to, infected with or recovered from COVID-19 (not recorded which). The donor label of this sample is uncertain. CDR3s include the opening cysteine and the closing phenylalanine or tryptophan. D genes are given only for firm matches. The size of a clone is reported for some rows only, either as once, few or many, or as a class for expanded clones.

j_gene	abundance	v_gene	d_gene	CDR3nt	CDR3aa
TRBJ2-7	.	TRBV27	TRBD1	TGTGCCAGCAGTTTGGGACAGGGATCCTACGAGCAGTACTTC	CASSLGQGSYEQYF
TRBJ1-6	.	TRBV2	TRBD1	TGTGCCAGCCACCCGACAGGGCTCTCCTATAATTCACCCCTCCACTTT	CASHPTGLSYNSPLHF
TRBJ2-2	.	TRBV5-1	TRBD1	TGCGCCAGCAGCAGAGGCGGACAGGCGAACACCGGGGAGCTGTTTTTT	CASSRGGQANTGELFF
TRBJ2-7	.	TRBV7-2	.	TGTGCCAGCAGCCCAGGAACTAGTACCCACGAGCAGTACTTC	CASSPGTSTHEQYF
TRBJ1-2	.	TRBV5-1	.	TGCGCCAGCAGCTTGGTCCAGCTGGGAGTTAACTATGGCTACACCTTC	CASSLVQLGVNYGYTF
TRBJ1-5	.	TRBV11-2	.	TGTGCCAGCAGCCGGGGATGGGGCAATCAGCCCCAGCATTTT	CASSRGWGNQPQHF
TRBJ2-5	.	TRBV25-1	.	TGTGCCAGCAGTGGACACAGGGCTAAAGAGACCCAGTACTTC	CASSGHRAKETQYF
TRBJ2-7	.	TRBV27	.	TGTGCCAGCAGTTGGGCAGGGCGATCGGACGAGCAGTACTTC	CASSWAGRSDEQYF
TRBJ1-1	.	TRBV19	.	TGTGCCAGTGGTCCAGGGGAGAGGACTGAAGCTTTCTTT	CASGPGERTEAFF
TRBJ1-5	few	TRBV2	TRBD1	TGTGCCAGCAGTCTTGACAGGGTTTACAATCAGCCCCAGCATTTT	CASSLDRVYNQPQHF
TRBJ2-7	.	TRBV7-2	.	TGTGCCAGCAGCCCCGCAGGGTCCTACGAGCAGTACTTC	CASSPAGSYEQYF
TRBJ1-2	.	TRBV12-5	TRBD1	TGTGCTAGTGGTTTGGACAGGGGCTCCTATGGCTACACCTTC	CASGLDRGSYGYTF
TRBJ2-1	.	TRBV30	.	TGTGCCTGGAGTCCACCGACGGGTGAGCAGTTCTTC	CAWSPPTGEQFF
TRBJ1-1	.	TRBV7-2	TRBD1	TGTGCCAGCAGCTTAGGTCGAACAGGGGGAACGATGAACACTGAAGCTTTCTTT	CASSLGRTGGTMNTEAFF
TRBJ1-6	.	TRBV5-1	.	TGCGCCAGTGCCGACCGGGGGGGATCACCCCTCCACTTT	CASADRGGSPLHF
TRBJ1-1	.	TRBV19	TRBD1	TGTGCCAGTAGTACCCCCCCCGACAGGGTCACTGAAGCTTTCTTT	CASSTPPDRVTEAFF
TRBJ1-3	.	TRBV9	.	TGTGCCAGCAGCGGCAGGGGACCCGGAAACACCATATATTTT	CASSGRGPGNTIYF
TRBJ1-4	.	TRBV9	.	TGTGCCAGCAGCGTAGACCGAGGTGAAAAACTGTTTTTT	CASSVDRGEKLFF
TRBJ2-5	.	TRBV25-1	TRBD1	TGTGCCAGCAGTGGGCGACAGGGGGCGAATCTCCAAGAGACCCAGTACTTC	CASSGRQGANLQETQYF
TRBJ1-5	.	TRBV19	.	TGTGCCAGTTCCTCGGACATCGGCAATCAGCCCCAGCATTTT	CASSSDIGNQPQHF
TRBJ1-1	.	TRBV15	TRBD1	TGTGCCACCAGCAGAGATAGTCGCAGGGGGATGAACACTGAAGCTTTCTTT	CATSRDSRRGMNTEAFF
TRBJ1-1	.	TRBV7-2	.	TGTGCCAGCAGCCCAGGACAGTTTCGTAGTACTTTCTTT	CASSPGQFRSTFF
TRBJ1-2	.	TRBV7-9	.	TGTGCCAGCAGCTTCTCTCACCCGGAGTACACCTTC	CASSFSHPEYTF
TRBJ1-4	.	TRBV10-3	TRBD1	TGTGCCATCAGTGAGTCCATGAGCCGCCGGGACAGTAATGAAAAACTGTTTTTT	CAISESMSRRDSNEKLFF
TRBJ1-1	.	TRBV21-1	.	TGTGCCAGCAGCCCAAACTTGGGGAGCGCTTTCTTT	CASSPNLGSAFF
TRBJ1-2	.	TRBV19	.	TGTGCCAGTCTTACAGGGCACGCTAACTATGGCTACACCTTC	CASLTGHANYGYTF
TRBJ2-5	.	TRBV5-1	.	TGCGCCAGCAGCGGGGGACTTCAAGAGACCCAGTACTTC	CASSGGLQETQYF
TRBJ2-3	.	TRBV7-9	TRBD2	TGTGCCAGCAGCTTCCCTCCAGCGGGGAATACAGATACGCAGTATTTT	CASSFPPAGNTDTQYF
TRBJ1-4	.	TRBV30	.	TGTGCCTGCCAAGACGGGGGAGGTAGGAATGAAAAACTGTTTTTT	CACQDGGGRNEKLFF
TRBJ2-7	once	TRBV11-2	TRBD1	TGTGCCAGCAGCCTGGACAGGGCCTACGAGCAGTACTTC	CASSLDRAYEQYF
TRBJ1-4	.	TRBV5-1	TRBD1	TGCGCCAGCAGCTTGGGACAGGGAGGCGAAAAACTGTTTTTT	CASSLGQGGEKLFF
TRBJ1-4	.	TRBV19	TRBD1	TGTGCCAGTAGTATTTTTCGAAGAGATCGGACAGGGAATGAAAAACTGTTTTTT	CASSIFRRDRTGNEKLFF
TRBJ2-3	.	TRBV7-8	.	TGTGCCAGCAGCCGAGGGGTAGGGGCCCCCAACGGAGATACGCAGTATTTT	CASSRGVGAPNGDTQYF
TRBJ2-5	few	TRBV19	.	TGTGCCAGTAGCCGGGAAAAGACCCAGTACTTC	CASSREKTQYF
TRBJ2-1	.	TRBV7-9	.	TGTGCCAGCAGCGTCACGGGGAATGAGCAGTTCTTC	CASSVTGNEQFF
TRBJ1-1	.	TRBV4-1	.	TGCGCCAGCAGACAAACCGGGGCTTCAAACAAAGGGGGAGCTTTCTTT	CASRQTGASNKGGAFF
TRBJ2-5	.	TRBV29-1	.	TGCAGCGTTTCCCTCAGCGTCCAAGAGACCCAGTACTTC	CSVSLSVQETQYF
TRBJ2-7	.	TRBV7-9	.	TGTGCCAGCAGGAGGATAGCGGGACAGAGTCACTACGAGCAGTACTTC	CASRRIAGQSHYEQYF
TRBJ1-1	.	TRBV5-4	.	TGTGCCAGCAGCCCGATGGCGGTAAACACTGAAGCTTTCTTT	CASSPMAVNTEAFF
TRBJ2-1	.	TRBV6-5	.	TGTGCCAGCAGTTTAGGGGGAAGGGGTGTTTGGGAGCAGTTCTTC	CASSLGGRGVWEQFF
TRBJ2-3	.	TRBV6-5	.	TGTGCCAGCAGTTACTCTCCCCAGTCCAGGGATACGCAGTATTTT	CASSYSPQSRDTQYF
TRBJ2-2	.	TRBV28	.	TGTGCCAGCAGTCCTCCGCGAGGGAGAAACACCGGGGAGCTGTTTTTT	CASSPPRGRNTGELFF
TRBJ2-7	.	TRBV19	.	TGTGCCAGTAGTATAGATCAGGACAGCCCTGAGCAGTACTTC	CASSIDQDSPEQYF
TRBJ1-6	.	TRBV7-9	TRBD1	TGTGCCAGCAGCCCAGGGGGACTCCGGAGCTCCTATAATTCACCCCTCCACTTT	CASSPGGLRSSYNSPLHF
TRBJ1-5	.	TRBV21-1	.	TGTGCCAGCAGCTACCTGTCTTGTCCAGGGGGGAATCAGCCCCAGCATTTT	CASSYLSCPGGNQPQHF
TRBJ1-2	.	TRBV4-3	TRBD1	TGCGCCAGCAGCCATGCGGGGACAGGGGGCGACTATGGCTACACCTTC	CASSHAGTGGDYGYTF
TRBJ2-3	.	TRBV6-5	TRBD2	TGTGCCAGCAGTTCTAGCGGGGGGGTCTCAGATACGCAGTATTTT	CASSSSGGVSDTQYF
TRBJ2-2	.	TRBV7-9	.	TGTGCCAGCAGCTTTCTGGCAGGGAACACCGGGGAGCTGTTTTTT	CASSFLAGNTGELFF
TRBJ2-3	.	TRBV27	TRBD1	TGTGCCAGCAGCTGGGACAGGGGGGGCACAGATACGCAGTATTTT	CASSWDRGGTDTQYF
TRBJ2-7	.	TRBV7-2	.	TGTGCCAGCAGCCAAGGCGACAGATTTGCCACCTACGAGCAGTACTTC	CASSQGDRFATYEQYF
TRBJ1-4	.	TRBV4-1	.	TGCGCCAGCAGCCAAGAGGGGGCGAGGGAAAAACTGTTTTTT	CASSQEGAREKLFF
TRBJ2-1	.	TRBV2	TRBD2	TGTGCCAGCAGTCTAGCGGGGACTGAGCAGTTCTTC	CASSLAGTEQFF
TRBJ2-4	.	TRBV7-2	.	TGTGCCAGCAGCCCGTCTTTTGACAGGGCCAAAAACATTCAGTACTTC	CASSPSFDRAKNIQYF
TRBJ1-5	.	TRBV30	TRBD1	TGTGCCTGGAGTGGGACAGGGAAGGGGCCCCAGCATTTT	CAWSGTGKGPQHF
TRBJ2-7	.	TRBV30	.	TGTGCCCACTCTGGGGGCAGCTCCTACGAGCAGTACTTC	CAHSGGSSYEQYF
TRBJ1-5	.	TRBV2	.	TGTGCCAGCAGTGAGGCCGGGACATATCAGCCCCAGCATTTT	CASSEAGTYQPQHF